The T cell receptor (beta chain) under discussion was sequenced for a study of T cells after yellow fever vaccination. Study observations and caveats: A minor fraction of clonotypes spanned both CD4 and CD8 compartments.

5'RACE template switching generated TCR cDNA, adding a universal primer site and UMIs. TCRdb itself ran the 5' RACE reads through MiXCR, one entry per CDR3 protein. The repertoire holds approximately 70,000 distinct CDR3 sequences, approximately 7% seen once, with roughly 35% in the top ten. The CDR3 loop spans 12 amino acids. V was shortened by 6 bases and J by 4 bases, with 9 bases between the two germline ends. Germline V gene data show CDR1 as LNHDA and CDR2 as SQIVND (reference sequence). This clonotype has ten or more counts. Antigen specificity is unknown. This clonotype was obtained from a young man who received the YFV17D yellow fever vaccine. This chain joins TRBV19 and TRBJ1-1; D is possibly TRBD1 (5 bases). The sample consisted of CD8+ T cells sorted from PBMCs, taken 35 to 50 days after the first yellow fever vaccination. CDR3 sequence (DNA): TGTGCCAGTAGAGCAGGGATCACTGAAGCTTTCTTT. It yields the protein CASRAGITEAFF. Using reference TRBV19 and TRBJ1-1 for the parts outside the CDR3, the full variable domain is DGGITQSPKYLFRKEGQNVTLSCEQNLNHDAMYWYRQDPGQGLRLIYYSQIVNDFQKGDIAEGYSVSREKKESFPLTVTSAQKNPTAFYLCASRAGITEAFFGQGTRLTVV.